The 10 T cell receptor beta chains below were found in one sample sequenced in a study of blood T cell repertoires in COVID-19 (dated by TCRdb to about 2020). The library was produced with the immunoSEQ multiplex PCR assay. Not all clones reach the TCRdb copy of this immuneACCESS table, which keeps in-frame sequences only. Checked studies attribute under half of the gap to unresolved V genes and leave the rest unexplained. The sample records over 200,000 clones, less than 85% of which are singletons. About 19% of the sample belongs to the ten largest clones. Material for sequencing was PBMCs or T cells enriched from blood (not recorded which). The source is a man aged 35 to 55 who had recovered from COVID-19.

The chain recombines TRBV3-1 (or the pseudogene TRBV3-2) with TRBJ2-3; 10 bases are a match to TRBD1. J was trimmed by 4 bases and V by 6 bases; bases with no gene match: 4. CDR3 length: 14 amino acids. CDR1 and CDR2 from the germline V gene are LGHDT and YNNKEL (reference sequence). The CDR3 loop is CASRPGQGSDTQYF. CDR3 in DNA: TGTGCCAGCAGACCGGGACAGGGGTCAGATACGCAGTATTTT.

The chain carries TRBV3-1 (or the pseudogene TRBV3-2) and TRBJ2-7; TRBD2 is a possible D gene (6 bases). In germline, CDR1 is LGHDT, CDR2 YNNKEL (reference sequence). V was cut by 2 bases and J by 1 base, with 12 bases left in between. The CDR3 has 15 amino acids. The CDR3 reads CASSQRDFTSYEQYF. The CDR3 coding sequence is TGTGCCAGCAGCCAACGGGACTTCACTTCCTACGAGCAGTACTTC.

This clone was seen a single time. The rearrangement uses TRBV10-3 and TRBJ2-7; 10 bases line up with TRBD1. Germline CDR1 ENHRY, CDR2 SYGVKD. The CDR3 is 15 amino acids. V lost 0 bases, J lost 6 bases, and 5 bases stayed unmatched. CDR3 sequence: CAISESPGTGAEQYF. The CDR3 coding sequence is TGTGCCATCAGTGAGTCGCCTGGGACAGGGGCCGAGCAGTACTTC.

The CDR3 region has the DNA TGTGCCAGCACCGAGGGGGCAACCTACGAGCAGTACTTC. Translated, it gives CASTEGATYEQYF. The V and J genes are TRBV2 and TRBJ2-7, with 7 positions matching TRBD1. The germline gives CDR1 SNHLY, CDR2 FYNNEI. V was clipped by 7 bases and J by 2 bases; unmatched bases: 5. The CDR3 loop spans 13 amino acids. Filled out from reference TRBV2 and TRBJ2-7, the complete variable domain reads EPEVTQTPSHQVTQMGQEVILRCVPISNHLYFYWYRQILGQKVEFLVSFYNNEISEKSEIFDDQFSVERPDGSNFTLKIRSTKLEDSAMYFCASTEGATYEQYFGPGTRLTVT.

The V gene is TRBV7-8, the J gene TRBJ2-7; 12 bases are a match to TRBD2. The V segment lost 2 bases and the J segment 2 bases; nucleotides outside the gene matches: 13. Per germline, CDR1 SGHVS and CDR2 FQNEAQ. This CDR3 region has 19 residues. The CDR3 loop is CASSLRRLAGDKFPYEQYF. CDR3 DNA sequence: TGTGCCAGCAGCTTAAGGAGACTAGCGGGAGATAAATTCCCCTACGAGCAGTACTTC.

The chain joins TRBV9 to TRBJ1-6; maybe TRBD1 (6 bases). The ends were cut back, 0 bases at V and 0 bases at J, with 16 bases in the middle. This CDR3 contains 19 residues. In germline, CDR1 is SGDLS, CDR2 YYNGEE. The CDR3 DNA follows: TGTGCCAGCAGCGTAGCTACATCAGGGGAACTCTCCTATAATTCACCCCTCCACTTT. This encodes CASSVATSGELSYNSPLHF.

This clone was seen a few times. The rearrangement joins TRBV7-2 to TRBJ2-5; TRBD2 matches at 9 bases. Germline V gene sequence: CDR1 SGHTA, CDR2 FQGNSA. This CDR3 is built from 16 residues. V lost 3 bases, J lost 1 base, and 6 bases stayed unmatched. The CDR3 nucleotides are TGTGCCAGCAGCTTCGAGGGACTAGCCCGCCAAGAGACCCAGTACTTC. Translation: CASSFEGLARQETQYF.

CDR3 in DNA: TGTGCCAGTAGTATCCTCGGGACAGAGAATGAAAAACTGTTTTTT. Translating gives CASSILGTENEKLFF. This chain uses TRBV19 with TRBJ1-4, with TRBD1 matching over 7 bases. With 3 bases clipped from V and 5 bases from J, the junction kept 6 bases outside the gene matches. Germline-derived CDR1 and CDR2 are LNHDA and SQIVND (reference sequence). The CDR3 has 15 amino acids. Combining the CDR3 with reference TRBV19 and TRBJ1-4 gives the whole variable domain DGGITQSPKYLFRKEGQNVTLSCEQNLNHDAMYWYRQDPGQGLRLIYYSQIVNDFQKGDIAEGYSVSREKKESFPLTVTSAQKNPTAFYLCASSILGTENEKLFFGSGTQLSVL.

The chain is built from TRBV5-5 and TRBJ1-2; tentative D call: TRBD1 (6 bases). This CDR3 region has 15 residues. Trimming pared 2 bases from V and 8 bases from J, leaving 19 bases between. Germline values: CDR1 SGHKS, CDR2 YYEKEE (reference sequence). CDR3 sequence (DNA): TGTGCCAGCAGCTTCACCGGACAGACGAGAAAGGGCTACACCTTC. This sequence encodes CASSFTGQTRKGYTF.

CDR3 in DNA: TGTGCCAGCAGTTGCCTAGTCCAAGAGACCCAGTACTTC. It codes for CASSCLVQETQYF. The chain links TRBV28 to TRBJ2-5; unclear D gene. The CDR3 loop spans 13 amino acids. V lost 4 bases and J 1 base, leaving 7 bases between the germline ends. Germline values: CDR1 MDHEN, CDR2 SYDVKM.